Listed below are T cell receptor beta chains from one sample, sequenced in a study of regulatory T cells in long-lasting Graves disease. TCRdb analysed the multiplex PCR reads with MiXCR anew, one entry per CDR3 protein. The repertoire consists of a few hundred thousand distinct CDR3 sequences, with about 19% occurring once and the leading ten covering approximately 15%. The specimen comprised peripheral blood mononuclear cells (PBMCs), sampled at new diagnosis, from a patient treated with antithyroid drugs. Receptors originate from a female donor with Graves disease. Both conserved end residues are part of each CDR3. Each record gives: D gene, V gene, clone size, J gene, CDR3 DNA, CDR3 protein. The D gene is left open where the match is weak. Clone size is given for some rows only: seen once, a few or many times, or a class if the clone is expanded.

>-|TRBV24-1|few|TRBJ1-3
TGTGCCACCAGGGACTACCCTGGAAACACCATATATTTT
CATRDYPGNTIYF
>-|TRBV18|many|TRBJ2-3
TGTGCCAGCAGCCCCAGGACAGATACGCAGTATTTT
CASSPRTDTQYF
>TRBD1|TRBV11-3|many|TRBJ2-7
TGTGCCAGCAGCGTCGACAGGGTGGACGAGCAGTACTTC
CASSVDRVDEQYF
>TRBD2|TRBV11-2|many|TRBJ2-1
TGTGCCAGCAGCCTCGAGGCGGGGGGTGAGCAGTTCTTC
CASSLEAGGEQFF
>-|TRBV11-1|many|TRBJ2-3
TGTGCCAGCAGCTTAGGATGGGCACGTAGCACAGATACGCAGTATTTT
CASSLGWARSTDTQYF
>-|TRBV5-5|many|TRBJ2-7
TGTGCCAGCAGCTTGGAGGGCGGGACATTCTACGAGCAGTACTTC
CASSLEGGTFYEQYF
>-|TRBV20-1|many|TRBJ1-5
TGCAGTGCCTCGGACGGAAACAATCAGCCCCAGCATTTT
CSASDGNNQPQHF
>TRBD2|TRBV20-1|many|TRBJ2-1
TGCAGTGCCGTAACTAGCGGGGGGGCAGGTGAGCAGTTCTTC
CSAVTSGGAGEQFF
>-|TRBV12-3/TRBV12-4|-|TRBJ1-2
TGTGCCAGCAGTTTAGGTCGGGTTGACTATGGCTACACCTTC
CASSLGRVDYGYTF
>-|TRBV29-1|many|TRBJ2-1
TGCAGCGTTGTCGACAGCGGTGGGTCCTACAATGAGCAGTTCTTC
CSVVDSGGSYNEQFF
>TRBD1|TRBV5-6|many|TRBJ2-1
TGTGCCAGCAGCTTGGACGGACAGGGGACCCACAATGAGCAGTTCTTC
CASSLDGQGTHNEQFF
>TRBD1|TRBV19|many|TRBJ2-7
TGTGCCAGTAACCCGGGACAGACCTACGAGCAGTACTTC
CASNPGQTYEQYF
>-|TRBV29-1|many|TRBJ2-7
TGCAGCGTTGAGTGGCAGGGATCCTACGAGCAGTACTTC
CSVEWQGSYEQYF
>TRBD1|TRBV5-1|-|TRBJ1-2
TGCGTCAGCTCCCCGGGACAGCTATGGGGCTACACCTTC
CVSSPGQLWGYTF
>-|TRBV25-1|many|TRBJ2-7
TGTGCCAGCGAAAGGGGGACGGACGAGCAGTACTTC
CASERGTDEQYF
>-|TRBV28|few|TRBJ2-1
TGTGCCAGCAGTTTAGGTGGTGGGGACTACAATGAGCAGTTCTTC
CASSLGGGDYNEQFF
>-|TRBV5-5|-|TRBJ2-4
TGTGCCAGCAGCTTGGGGCCCCTGGGAAACATTCAGTACTTC
CASSLGPLGNIQYF
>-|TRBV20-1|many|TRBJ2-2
TGCAGTGCTGTCATAGCGTTCGGGGAGCTGTTTTTT
CSAVIAFGELFF
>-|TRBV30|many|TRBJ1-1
TGTGCCTGGAGTGTACAGCGGGACACTGAAGCTTTCTTT
CAWSVQRDTEAFF
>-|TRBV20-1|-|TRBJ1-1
TGCAGTGCTAGAGAAAGGGGCTGGGGCACTGAAGCTTTCTTT
CSARERGWGTEAFF
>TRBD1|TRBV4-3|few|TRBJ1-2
TGCGCCAGCAGCCAAGACAGAGGGACAGGGCCTAACTATGGCTACACCTTC
CASSQDRGTGPNYGYTF
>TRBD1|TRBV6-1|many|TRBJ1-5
TGTGCCAGCCGGCCCCCCCCGGACAGGGATAATAGCAATCAGCCCCAGCATTTT
CASRPPPDRDNSNQPQHF
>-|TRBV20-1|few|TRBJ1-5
TGCAGTGCAGCTAGGTTGGGGAATCAGCCCCAGCATTTT
CSAARLGNQPQHF
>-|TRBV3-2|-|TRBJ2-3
TGTGCCAGCAGCCAAACCCTAGCGGGGGGACCCACAGATACGCAGTATTTT
CASSQTLAGGPTDTQYF
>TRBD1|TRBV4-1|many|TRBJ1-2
TGCGCCAGCAGCCAGACAGGGTATGGCTACACCTTC
CASSQTGYGYTF
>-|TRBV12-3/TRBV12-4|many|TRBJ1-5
TGTGCCAGCAGTTTCAACAGACTCAATCAGCCCCAGCATTTT
CASSFNRLNQPQHF
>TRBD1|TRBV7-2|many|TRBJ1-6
TGTGCCAGCAGCTTTGACAGGGGCTATAATTCACCCCTCCACTTT
CASSFDRGYNSPLHF
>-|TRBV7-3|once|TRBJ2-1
TGTGCCAGCAGCTCACAGGGTTTAGGCACCGGGGAGCAGTTCTTC
CASSSQGLGTGEQFF
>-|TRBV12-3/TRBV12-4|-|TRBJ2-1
TGTGCCAGCAGGGTCGGCGGGTACAATGAGCAGTTCTTC
CASRVGGYNEQFF
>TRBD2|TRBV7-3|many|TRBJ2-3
TGTGCCAGCAGCGCGAGCGGGAGAAAAGATACGCAGTATTTT
CASSASGRKDTQYF
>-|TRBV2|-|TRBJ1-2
TGTGCCAGCAGTCTTAACCGGGGCAAGGGGAATGTCTACACCTTC
CASSLNRGKGNVYTF
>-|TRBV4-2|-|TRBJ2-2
TGTGCCAGCAGCCCCTCCGGGGGGCCGGGCGGGGAGCTGTTTTTT
CASSPSGGPGGELFF
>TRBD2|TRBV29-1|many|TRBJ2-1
TGCAGCGTTATGAGCGGGGGGAATGAGCAGTTCTTC
CSVMSGGNEQFF
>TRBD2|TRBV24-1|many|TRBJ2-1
TGTGCCACCAGTGATCCCCGGGGACTAGCGATCGGTGAGCAGTTCTTC
CATSDPRGLAIGEQFF
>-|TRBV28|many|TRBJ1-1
TGTGCCAGCAGTTCCACAGGGTACACTGAAGCTTTCTTT
CASSSTGYTEAFF
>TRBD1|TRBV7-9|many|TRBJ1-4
TGTGCCAGCAGCCTTAGCCGGACAGGGCCTTGGGAAAAACTGTTTTTT
CASSLSRTGPWEKLFF
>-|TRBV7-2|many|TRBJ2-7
TGTGCCAGCAGCGTAAGACACGGCTACGAGCAGTACTTC
CASSVRHGYEQYF
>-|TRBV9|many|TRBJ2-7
TGTGCCAGCAGCCCGACTCAGCTAGGCTCCTACGAGCAGTACTTC
CASSPTQLGSYEQYF
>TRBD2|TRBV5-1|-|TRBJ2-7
TGCGCCAGCAGCCGGACTAGCGGGGACACCGGGGACAGGACCTACGAGCAGTACTTC
CASSRTSGDTGDRTYEQYF
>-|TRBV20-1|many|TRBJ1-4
TGCAGTGCTATCGGGGAAACTAATGAAAAACTGTTTTTT
CSAIGETNEKLFF
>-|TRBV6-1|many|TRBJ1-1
TGTGCCAGCAGTCTGGGACATTCTTCCAAGGCTTTCTTT
CASSLGHSSKAFF
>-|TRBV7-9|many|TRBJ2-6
TGTGCCAGCAGCCCCCGGGTATGGGCCACGTCTGGGGCCAACGTCCTGACTTTC
CASSPRVWATSGANVLTF
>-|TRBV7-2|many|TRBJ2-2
TGTGCCAGCAGCCCCGGGACGGTGAACACCGGGGAGCTGTTTTTT
CASSPGTVNTGELFF
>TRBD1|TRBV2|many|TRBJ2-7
TGTGCCAGCAGGACCACAGGGGCTGGTACAGAGCAGTACTTC
CASRTTGAGTEQYF
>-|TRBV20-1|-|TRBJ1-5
TGCAGTAGCGCCGGACAGCTATTAAATCAGCCCCAGCATTTT
CSSAGQLLNQPQHF
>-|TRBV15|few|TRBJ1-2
TGTGCCACCAGCAGAGATCCAGGCGTGAGGTATGGCTACACCTTC
CATSRDPGVRYGYTF
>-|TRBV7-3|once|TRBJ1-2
TGTGCCAGCAGCTTAATCAGCTCTAACTATGGCTACACCTTT
CASSLISSNYGYTF
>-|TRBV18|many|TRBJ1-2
TGTGCCAGCTCACCGCGGTCGCCAGAAGGCTACACCTTC
CASSPRSPEGYTF
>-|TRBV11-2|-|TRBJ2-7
TGTGCCAGCAGCTTTTGGGGTGGCGAGCAGTACTTC
CASSFWGGEQYF
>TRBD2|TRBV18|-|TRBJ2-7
TGTGCCAACTCACCCTCTGGACTAGCGGCCTCCTACGAGCAGTACTTC
CANSPSGLAASYEQYF
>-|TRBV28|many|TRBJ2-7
TGTGCCAGCAGTTTAGGTCAGGGATACGCCGAGCAGTACTTC
CASSLGQGYAEQYF
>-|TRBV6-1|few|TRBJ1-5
TGTGCCAGCAGTGAAGCCCTATTCAATAGCAATCAGCCCCAGCATTTT
CASSEALFNSNQPQHF
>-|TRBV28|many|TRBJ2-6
TGTGCCAGTCGGTGGGATGCTGGGGCCAACGTCCTGACTTTC
CASRWDAGANVLTF